A single sample gave rise to the 6 T cell receptor beta chains below, sequenced in a study of T cells in women clearing cervical HPV infection. Measured with immunoSEQ multiplex PCR; TCRdb has only the in-frame clones, and not every one. The sample table includes roughly 35,000 clones. Input material: blood buffy coat. These receptors all come from a woman between 18 and 70 years old with a cervical HPV16 infection that either progressed to CIN3+ or cleared (not recorded which).

Notes on this clone: Read data end 3 residues before the CDR3 end; the end is taken from the germline J gene. This rearrangement joins TRBV5-6 to TRBJ2-7; D ambiguous. CDR3 size: 13 residues. V was shortened by 1 base and J by 0 bases, with 5 bases between the two germline ends. Germline-derived CDR1 and CDR2 are SGHDT and YYEEEE. CDR3: CASSLTDSYEQYF. The DNA read from the CDR3 is TGTGCCAGCAGCTTGACAGACTCCTACGAG.

Regarding this clone: The CDR3 end falls 3 residues outside the read, so it is completed with the germline J gene. J is TRBJ1-2 and V is TRBV7-6, with D perhaps matching TRBD1 (5 bases). CDR3 size: 14 residues. CDR1 SGHVS and CDR2 FNYEAQ come from the germline V gene. Partial CDR3 DNA: TGTGCCAGCAGCTTAAATCGACAGTCCTACGAC. Translating gives CASSLNRQSYD. In full, the CDR3 is CASSLNRQSYDYTF.

About this clone itself: Read data end 3 residues before the CDR3 end; the end is taken from the germline J gene. This rearrangement joins TRBV18 to TRBJ2-1; 10 bases map to TRBD2. Germline assignment: CDR1 KGHSH and CDR2 LQKENI. J lost 8 bases, V lost 3 bases, and 4 bases had no gene match. This CDR3 has 14 residues. CDR3 sequence reads: CASSPLAGEDEQFF. CDR3 DNA (partial): TGTGCCAGCTCACCCCTAGCGGGGGAGGATGAG.

A note on this clone: One end of the junction fails to match germline, which may point to a read error. The read ends 3 residues before the CDR3 terminus; that terminus is restored from the germline J gene. This sequence joins TRBV4-2 and TRBJ2-7; D possibly corresponds to TRBD1 (5 bases). The germline gives CDR1 LGHNA, CDR2 YNFKEQ. The CDR3 runs 14 residues. CDR3 loop: CASSQVSGLYEQYF. CDR3 DNA (partial): TGCGCCAGCAGCCAAGTGTCAGGGTTATACGAG.

Points on this clone: The DNA ends 3 residues before the CDR3 does, and the rest of the CDR3 is filled in from the germline J gene. The chain joins TRBV20-1 to TRBJ2-7, with 8 bases fitting TRBD1. V gave up 0 bases and J gave up 4 bases; unmatched junction bases: 8. Germline CDR1 reads DFQATT; CDR2 reads SNEGSKA (reference sequence). The CDR3 totals 15 residues. The part of the CDR3 DNA that was read is TGCAGTGCTAGAGACCGACAGGGGCCGTTATACGAG. Encoded protein: CSARDRQGPLYE. The complete CDR3 reads CSARDRQGPLYEQYF.

About this clone: The read falls 3 residues short of the CDR3 end, and the missing part is taken from the germline J gene. The V and J genes are TRBV5-5 and TRBJ2-1; TRBD2 agrees at 7 bases. The trim removed 2 bases at V and 9 bases at J, leaving 8 bases unmatched. Germline CDR1 is SGHKS and CDR2 is YYEKEE (reference sequence). The CDR3 is made up of 14 amino acids. The DNA read from the CDR3 is TGTGCCAGCAGCTTCCGAGGAGCGGGGAGTGAG. It is translated as CASSFRGAGSE. The CDR3 reads in full as CASSFRGAGSEQFF.